Presented here are 31 T cell receptor beta chains from one specimen sequenced in a study of blood T cell repertoires in COVID-19 (TCRdb year 2020). Libraries were constructed by the immunoSEQ multiplex PCR assay. TCRdb provides this immuneACCESS table in a form limited to in-frame rearrangements. Some clones are lacking; in checked studies, under half of them reflect an unresolved V gene, and why the rest are absent is not known. This sample lists roughly 240,000 clones; roughly 88% were detected once. About 5.4% of the sample is taken by the ten largest. The sequencing sample was made of peripheral blood. The receptors here all came from a woman of 80 years or more with COVID-19, enrolled during active disease.

This clone showed up just once. The chain links TRBV5-1 to TRBJ2-2; 9 bases are a match to TRBD1. Unmatched junction bases numbered 4, after V lost 4 bases and J lost 3 bases. In germline, CDR1 is SGHRS, CDR2 YFSETQ. This CDR3 contains 15 residues. This CDR3 reads CASSPGQGYTGELFF. The CDR3 region has the DNA TGCGCCAGCAGCCCAGGACAGGGGTACACCGGGGAGCTGTTTTTT.

The rearrangement uses TRBV6-6 and TRBJ2-5, with 9 bases matching TRBD2. J lost 5 bases, V lost 6 bases, and 4 bases had no gene match. This CDR3 has 13 amino acids. Germline assignment: CDR1 MNHNY and CDR2 SVGAGI (reference sequence). CDR3 sequence: CASRSGGLETQYF. DNA of the CDR3: TGTGCCAGCAGGAGCGGGGGGCTGGAGACCCAGTACTTC.

Regarding this clone: The junction differs from germline at one of its ends, possibly a read error. The rearrangement links TRBV7-7 to TRBJ2-5; 7 nucleotides align to TRBD2. The germline V gene encodes CDR1 SSHAT and CDR2 FNYEAQ (reference sequence). There are 15 residues in the CDR3. CDR3 DNA sequence: TGTGCCGGCAGCCCGTTGGGGGGGTTAGGAGAGACCCAGTACTTC. Translation: CAGSPLGGLGETQYF.

The rearrangement uses TRBV28 and TRBJ1-5; 8 nucleotides line up with TRBD1. V lost 5 bases, J lost 5 bases, and 5 bases stayed unmatched. Per germline, CDR1 MDHEN and CDR2 SYDVKM. This CDR3 is 14 amino acids long. The DNA for the CDR3 is TGTGCCAGCAGTATAGGACAGGGCCATCAGCCCCAGCATTTT. It specifies CASSIGQGHQPQHF. Filled out from reference TRBV28 and TRBJ1-5, the complete variable domain reads DVKVTQSSRYLVKRTGEKVFLECVQDMDHENMFWYRQDPGLGLRLIYFSYDVKMKEKGDIPEGYSVSREKKERFSLILESASTNQTSMYLCASSIGQGHQPQHFGDGTRLSIL.

The J gene is TRBJ1-1, the V gene TRBV29-1; D might be TRBD1 (5 bases). V shed 2 bases and J shed 0 bases, with 13 bases lying between them. This CDR3 has 15 amino acids. CDR1 is SQVTM and CDR2 is ANQGSEA in the germline V gene. The CDR3 sequence: CSVERFRDMNTEAFF. CDR3 in DNA: TGCAGCGTTGAAAGGTTCAGGGATATGAACACTGAAGCTTTCTTT. Looking up the rest from reference TRBV29-1 and TRBJ1-1 gives the full variable domain: SAVISQKPSRDICQRGTSLTIQCQVDSQVTMMFWYRQQPGQSLTLIATANQGSEATYESGFVIDKFPISRPNLTFSTLTVSNMSPEDSSIYLCSVERFRDMNTEAFFGQGTRLTVV.

The chain is built from TRBV3-1 (or the pseudogene TRBV3-2) and TRBJ2-5, with 7 nucleotides matching TRBD2. The trim removed 4 bases at V and 1 base at J, leaving 6 bases unmatched. From germline, CDR1 is LGHDT and CDR2 YNNKEL (reference sequence). This CDR3 has 15 residues. The CDR3 here is CASSPGGTPQETQYF. In DNA, the CDR3 is TGTGCCAGCAGCCCCGGGGGGACCCCCCAAGAGACCCAGTACTTC.

The V and J genes are TRBV3-1 (or the pseudogene TRBV3-2) and TRBJ1-1; D remains ambiguous. This CDR3 is 13 amino acids long. Germline values: CDR1 LGHDT, CDR2 YNNKEL (reference sequence). With 0 bases removed from V and 8 bases from J, the gap between germline ends came to 10 bases. The CDR3: CASSQDLRREAFF. The CDR3 DNA reads TGTGCCAGCAGCCAAGATCTGCGAAGAGAAGCTTTCTTT.

The rearrangement uses TRBV7-8 and TRBJ1-5; TRBD1 might be the D (6 bases). This CDR3 has 16 amino acids. Trimming took 3 bases from V and 6 from J, leaving 18 bases between them. Germline V gene lookup returns CDR1 SGHVS and CDR2 FQNEAQ. The chain's CDR3 is CASSFRDTPRGQPQHF. CDR3 nucleotide sequence: TGTGCCAGCAGCTTCCGGGACACACCAAGAGGTCAGCCCCAGCATTTT.

J is TRBJ2-7 and V is TRBV4-1; 9 nucleotides line up with TRBD1. V was clipped by 0 bases and J by 2 bases; unmatched bases: 5. The CDR3 sequence is 16 residues long. Germline V gives CDR1 MGHRA, CDR2 YSYEKL. The CDR3 loop reads CASSQDWTGAAYEQYV. In DNA form, the CDR3 reads TGCGCCAGCAGCCAAGATTGGACAGGGGCAGCCTACGAGCAGTACGTC.

In the case of this clone: The same CDR3 is also encoded by other DNA sequences in this sample. The chain combines TRBV7-9 with TRBJ2-7; TRBD1 is a possible D gene (6 bases). Trimming pared 1 base from V and 3 bases from J, leaving 10 bases between. The CDR3 covers 14 residues. Germline lookup yields CDR1 SEHNR and CDR2 FQNEAQ (reference sequence). CDR3 coding DNA: TGTGCCAGCAGCTTAGGGCAGGGGTTCTACGAGCAGTACGTC. Its translation is CASSLGQGFYEQYV.

V and J are TRBV5-1 and TRBJ2-3; D might be TRBD1 (6 bases). The CDR3 has 15 amino acids. Germline V gives CDR1 SGHRS, CDR2 YFSETQ. V was shortened by 4 bases and J by 3 bases, with 15 bases between the two germline ends. The CDR3 coding sequence is TGCGCCAGCAGCAGATCAGGACAGCCGACAGATACGCAGTATTTT. Amino acids: CASSRSGQPTDTQYF.

This clone was seen a few times. The genes are TRBV25-1 and TRBJ1-6, with D possibly matching TRBD1 (5 bases). Germline lookup yields CDR1 MGHDK and CDR2 SYGVNS. Trimming cost V 3 bases and J 10 bases, with 10 bases left between them. There are 13 residues in the CDR3. This chain's CDR3 is CASSEGGESPLHF. The DNA of the CDR3 is TGTGCCAGCAGTGAGGGAGGGGAATCACCCCTCCACTTT.

This chain joins TRBV6-5 and TRBJ1-6, with 9 bases that match TRBD1. Germline V CDR1 and CDR2: MNHEY, SVGAGI. The length of the CDR3 is 13 residues. V shed 8 bases, J shed 10 bases, and the junction held 6 bases outside the gene matches. The CDR3 loop reads CASDDRGNSPLHF. In nucleotides, the CDR3 is TGTGCCAGCGACGACAGGGGGAACTCACCCCTCCACTTT.

The DNA of the CDR3 is TGTGCCACCAGCAGATCGACAGGGACTAATGAAAAACTGTTTTTT. Protein product: CATSRSTGTNEKLFF. The chain employs TRBV15 and TRBJ1-4; 7 bases fit TRBD1. V trimming: 2 bases; J trimming: 2 bases; junction bases outside the gene matches: 2. The CDR3 sequence is 15 residues long. Germline V lookup: CDR1 LNHNV, CDR2 YYDKDF (reference sequence).

This clone was counted between two and nine times. The CDR3 sequence: CASKLGVGHGYTF. The CDR3 DNA follows: TGTGCCAGCAAATTAGGGGTAGGGCATGGCTACACCTTC. V is TRBV28 and J is TRBJ1-2; tentatively, D is TRBD1 (5 bases). The CDR3 is 13 residues long. Germline CDR1 MDHEN, CDR2 SYDVKM. The germline V and J ends were trimmed by 7 bases and 6 bases, with 15 bases remaining between them.

The rearrangement joins TRBV9 to TRBJ1-6; 11 bases agree with TRBD1. Trimming cost V 4 bases and J 10 bases; bases outside gene matches: 10. Germline V gene lookup returns CDR1 SGDLS and CDR2 YYNGEE. CDR3 size: 16 residues. The CDR3 DNA follows: TGTGCCAGCAGCCTGAGACCGGGACAGGGGGGATCACCCCTCCACTTT. Its translation: CASSLRPGQGGSPLHF. Drawing the rest from reference TRBV9 and TRBJ1-6, the complete variable domain is DSGVTQTPKHLITATGQRVTLRCSPRSGDLSVYWYQQSLDQGLQFLIQYYNGEERAKGNILERFSAQQFPDLHSELNLSSLELGDSALYFCASSLRPGQGGSPLHFGNGTRLTVT.

The genes are TRBV2 and TRBJ1-1, with 9 nucleotides matching TRBD1. This CDR3 is built from 14 residues. Per germline, CDR1 SNHLY and CDR2 FYNNEI. The V gene end was trimmed by 5 bases and the J gene end by 1 base; junction bases not matched to a gene: 2. The CDR3 DNA reads as TGTGCCAGCAGTCCGGGACAGGGGAACACTGAAGCTTTCTTT. This gives the protein CASSPGQGNTEAFF.

The chain joins TRBV5-1 to TRBJ1-1; 11 bases agree with TRBD1. CDR1 is SGHRS and CDR2 is YFSETQ in the germline V gene. J gave up 6 bases and V 4 bases, and 5 bases lay outside the gene matches. The CDR3 is 14 amino acids. The CDR3 region is CASSGGQGVPEAFF. CDR3 DNA sequence: TGCGCCAGCAGCGGGGGACAGGGGGTCCCTGAAGCTTTCTTT.

The rearrangement uses TRBV28 and TRBJ1-4; a possible D gene is TRBD1 (5 bases). Germline loops: CDR1 MDHEN, CDR2 SYDVKM. V lost 6 bases, J lost 1 base, and 12 bases lay in between. This CDR3 is built from 15 residues. CDR3 bases: TGTGCCAGCAGCGCAACCGGGGGAACTAATGAAAAACTGTTTTTT. Protein product: CASSATGGTNEKLFF.

The CDR3 DNA reads as TGTGCCAGCAGCGAGAGTGGACAGGGACGAGAAAAACTGTTTTTT. Translated, it gives CASSESGQGREKLFF. The chain links TRBV5-4 to TRBJ1-4; 8 bases match TRBD1. This CDR3 spans 15 amino acids. V shed 4 bases, J shed 8 bases, and the junction held 10 bases outside the gene matches. Germline V gene lookup returns CDR1 SGHNT and CDR2 YYREEE (reference sequence).

The genes are TRBV4-3 and TRBJ1-6, with no clear D. Germline V gene data show CDR1 as LGHNA and CDR2 as YSLEER. Trimming took 3 bases from V and 5 from J, leaving 20 bases between them. This CDR3 contains 18 residues. The CDR3 bases are TGCGCCAGCAGCCACCTTCCCATGGGCACGGTGGATAATTCACCCCTCCACTTT. It translates to CASSHLPMGTVDNSPLHF.

The rearrangement joins TRBV4-1 to TRBJ1-4, with TRBD1 identical over 7 bases. The CDR3 has 15 amino acids. Trimming at V came to 5 bases and at J to 8 bases, leaving 11 bases not matched to a gene. Germline V CDR1 and CDR2: MGHRA, YSYEKL. CDR3 sequence (DNA): TGCGCCAGCAGCTCCAACAGGGGCTGGGGAGAAAAACTGTTTTTT. It is translated as CASSSNRGWGEKLFF.

This rearrangement joins TRBV9 to TRBJ1-2; 8 bases map to TRBD1. There are 15 residues in the CDR3. Trimming cost V 0 bases and J 8 bases; bases outside gene matches: 9. CDR1 is SGDLS, CDR2 YYNGEE, per germline. CDR3 sequence: CASSVGTGNYAGYTF. CDR3 nucleotides: TGTGCCAGCAGCGTAGGGACAGGGAACTATGCGGGCTACACCTTC.

V and J are TRBV9 and TRBJ1-3; no clear D. Germline lookup yields CDR1 SGDLS and CDR2 YYNGEE. Trimming removed 0 bases from V and 3 bases from J, with 10 bases in between. This CDR3 region has 15 residues. The CDR3 protein is CASSVGSGGGNTIYF. The CDR3 bases are TGTGCCAGCAGCGTAGGGTCGGGAGGTGGAAACACCATATATTTT. Supplemented by reference TRBV9 and TRBJ1-3, the full variable domain reads DSGVTQTPKHLITATGQRVTLRCSPRSGDLSVYWYQQSLDQGLQFLIQYYNGEERAKGNILERFSAQQFPDLHSELNLSSLELGDSALYFCASSVGSGGGNTIYFGEGSWLTVV.

This chain links TRBV4-1 with TRBJ1-3; D unclear. The CDR3 is 13 residues long. Germline-derived CDR1 and CDR2 are MGHRA and YSYEKL. V gave up 4 bases and J gave up 4 bases, with 8 bases separating them. The CDR3 loop reads CASSPLAGNTIYF. As DNA, the CDR3 is TGCGCCAGCAGCCCCCTGGCAGGAAACACCATATATTTT.

The chain has TRBV6-5 and TRBJ2-7; 8 nucleotides align to TRBD2. CDR1 and CDR2 (germline): MNHEY, SVGAGI. This CDR3 is built from 13 residues. V lost 6 bases, J lost 0 bases, and 1 base stayed unmatched. CDR3 bases: TGTGCCAGCAGACGGGGGGGCTCCTACGAGCAGTACTTC. The encoded protein is CASRRGGSYEQYF.

The J gene is TRBJ1-3, the V gene TRBV4-1; TRBD1 agrees at 7 bases. Germline trimming cut 4 bases from V and 4 bases from J; bases unmatched to any gene: 7. The CDR3 extends over 15 amino acids. The germline gives CDR1 MGHRA, CDR2 YSYEKL. The CDR3: CASSRGEQGGNTIYF. DNA of the CDR3: TGCGCCAGCAGCCGGGGAGAACAGGGGGGAAACACCATATATTTT.

The gene calls are TRBV3-1 (or the pseudogene TRBV3-2) and TRBJ2-3; a weak D match, TRBD2 (6 bases). Germline V gene sequence: CDR1 LGHDT, CDR2 YNNKEL (reference sequence). V lost 3 bases to trimming and J lost 1 base, with 8 bases between them. The CDR3 runs 14 residues. CDR3 in amino acids: CASSHASGTDTQYF. The CDR3 DNA reads TGTGCCAGCAGCCATGCTAGCGGCACAGATACGCAGTATTTT.

This chain uses TRBV4-2 with TRBJ2-7; the D gene is possibly TRBD2 (5 bases). The germline V gene has CDR1 LGHNA and CDR2 YNFKEQ. The CDR3 runs to 15 residues. V lost 5 bases and J 2 bases, leaving 16 bases between the germline ends. The CDR3 region has the DNA TGTGCCAGCAGCTCAGCCGGAACTAGGACCTACGAGCAGTACTTC. It encodes CASSSAGTRTYEQYF.

The chain recombines TRBV9 with TRBJ2-1, with a weak D call TRBD2 (6 bases). From germline, CDR1 is SGDLS and CDR2 YYNGEE. The CDR3 has 15 residues. Trimming shortened V by 0 bases and J by 4 bases, and 11 bases separated the two germline ends. CDR3 in DNA: TGTGCCAGCAGCGTAGACGGAGGGGTGTACAATGAGCAGTTCTTC. Protein product: CASSVDGGVYNEQFF.

The chain links TRBV27 to TRBJ1-4; D is uncertain. Germline V lookup: CDR1 MNHEY, CDR2 SMNVEV (reference sequence). This CDR3 spans 15 amino acids. Between the trimmed V and J ends, which lost 10 bases and 1 base, there was a span of 16 bases. This chain's CDR3 is CATGRDRGTNEKLFF. Here the CDR3 DNA reads TGTGCCACCGGGCGGGATCGAGGAACTAATGAAAAACTGTTTTTT. Together with reference TRBV27 and TRBJ1-4, the CDR3 gives the full variable domain: EAQVTQNPRYLITVTGKKLTVTCSQNMNHEYMSWYRQDPGLGLRQIYYSMNVEVTDKGDVPEGYKVSRKEKRNFPLILESPSPNQTSLYFCATGRDRGTNEKLFFGSGTQLSVL.